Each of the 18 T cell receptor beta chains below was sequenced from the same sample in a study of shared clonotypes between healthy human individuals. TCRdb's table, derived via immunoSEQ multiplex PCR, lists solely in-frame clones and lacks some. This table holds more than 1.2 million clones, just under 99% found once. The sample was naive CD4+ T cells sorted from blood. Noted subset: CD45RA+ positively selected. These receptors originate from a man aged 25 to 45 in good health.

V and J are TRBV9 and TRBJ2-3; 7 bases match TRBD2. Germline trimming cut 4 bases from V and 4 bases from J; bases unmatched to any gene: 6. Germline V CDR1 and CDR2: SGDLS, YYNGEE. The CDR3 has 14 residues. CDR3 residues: CASSWVAGSDTQYF. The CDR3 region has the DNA TGTGCCAGCAGCTGGGTAGCGGGTTCAGATACGCAGTATTTT.

CDR3 DNA: TGTGCCAGCAGTGTAATGGGGAACACTGAAGCTTTCTTT. Its protein is CASSVMGNTEAFF. The V gene is TRBV6-1, the J gene TRBJ1-1; D unresolved. Germline lookup yields CDR1 MNHNS and CDR2 SASEGT. Trimming removed 4 bases at V and 1 base at J, with 7 bases between. CDR3 length: 13 amino acids.

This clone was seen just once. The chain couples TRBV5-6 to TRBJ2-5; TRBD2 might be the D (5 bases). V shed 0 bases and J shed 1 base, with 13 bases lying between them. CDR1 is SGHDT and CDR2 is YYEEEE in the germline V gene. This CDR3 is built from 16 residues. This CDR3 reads CASSLAGLTVQETQYF. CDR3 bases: TGTGCCAGCAGCTTGGCCGGACTTACGGTCCAAGAGACCCAGTACTTC.

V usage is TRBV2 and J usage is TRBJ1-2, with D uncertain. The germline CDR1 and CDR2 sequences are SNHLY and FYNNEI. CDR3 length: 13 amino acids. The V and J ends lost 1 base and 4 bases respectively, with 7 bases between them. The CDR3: CASSEGHRYGYTF. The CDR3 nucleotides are TGTGCCAGCAGTGAAGGACACCGCTATGGCTACACCTTC.

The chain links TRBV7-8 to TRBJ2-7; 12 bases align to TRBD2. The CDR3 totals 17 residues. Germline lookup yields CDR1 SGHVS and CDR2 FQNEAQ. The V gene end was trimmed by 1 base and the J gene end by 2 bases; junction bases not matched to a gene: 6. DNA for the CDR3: TGTGCCAGCAGCTTAGTTTTAGGACTAGCGGGGACCTACGAGCAGTACTTC. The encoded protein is CASSLVLGLAGTYEQYF.

DNA for the CDR3: TGCGCCAGCAGTGCTGAAGGGACCGGGTGGAGGCAGTACTTC. Translated, it gives CASSAEGTGWRQYF. The rearrangement links TRBV10-1 to TRBJ2-7; D is tentatively TRBD1 or TRBD2 (5 bases each). The CDR3 spans 14 residues. Between the trimmed V and J ends, which lost 4 bases and 9 bases, there was a span of 19 bases. Germline V gives CDR1 WNHNN, CDR2 SYGVQD (reference sequence).

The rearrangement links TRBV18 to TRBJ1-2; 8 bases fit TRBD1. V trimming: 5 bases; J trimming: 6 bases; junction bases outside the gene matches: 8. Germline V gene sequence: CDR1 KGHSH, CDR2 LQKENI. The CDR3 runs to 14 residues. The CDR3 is CASSSLDRVHGYTF. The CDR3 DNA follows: TGTGCCAGCTCATCGTTGGACAGGGTACATGGCTACACCTTC. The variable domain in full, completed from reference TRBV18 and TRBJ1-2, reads NAGVMQNPRHLVRRRGQEARLRCSPMKGHSHVYWYRQLPEEGLKFMVYLQKENIIDESGMPKERFSAEFPKEGPSILRIQQVVRGDSAAYFCASSSLDRVHGYTFGSGTRLTVV.

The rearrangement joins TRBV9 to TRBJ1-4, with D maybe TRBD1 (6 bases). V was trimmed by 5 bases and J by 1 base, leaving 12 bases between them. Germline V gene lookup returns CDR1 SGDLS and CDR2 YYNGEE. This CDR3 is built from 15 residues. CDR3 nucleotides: TGTGCCAGCAGTCCTGGGGGGCAAACTAATGAAAAACTGTTTTTT. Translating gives CASSPGGQTNEKLFF.

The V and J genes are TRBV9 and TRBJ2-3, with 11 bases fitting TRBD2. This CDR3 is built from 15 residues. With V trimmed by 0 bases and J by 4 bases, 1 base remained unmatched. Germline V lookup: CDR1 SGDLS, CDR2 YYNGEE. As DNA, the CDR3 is TGTGCCAGCAGCGTAGTACTAGCGGGAGCAGATACGCAGTATTTT. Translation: CASSVVLAGADTQYF.

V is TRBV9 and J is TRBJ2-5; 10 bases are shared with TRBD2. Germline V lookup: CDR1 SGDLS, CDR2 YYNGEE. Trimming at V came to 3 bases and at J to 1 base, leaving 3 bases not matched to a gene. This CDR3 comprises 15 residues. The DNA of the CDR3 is TGTGCCAGCAGCGCGACTAGCGGGTTCCAAGAGACCCAGTACTTC. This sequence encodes CASSATSGFQETQYF.

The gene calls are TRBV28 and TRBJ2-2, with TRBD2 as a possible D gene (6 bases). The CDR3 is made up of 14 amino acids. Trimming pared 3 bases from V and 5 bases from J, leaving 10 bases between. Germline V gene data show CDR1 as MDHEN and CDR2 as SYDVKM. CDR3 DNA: TGTGCCAGCAGTTTGGGGGGAGAGACCGGGGAGCTGTTTTTT. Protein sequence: CASSLGGETGELFF.

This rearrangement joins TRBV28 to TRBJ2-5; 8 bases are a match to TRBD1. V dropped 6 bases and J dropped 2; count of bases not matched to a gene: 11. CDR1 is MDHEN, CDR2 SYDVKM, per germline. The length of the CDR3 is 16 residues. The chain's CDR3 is CASRHGGQGAQETQYF. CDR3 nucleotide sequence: TGTGCCAGCAGACACGGAGGGCAGGGGGCACAAGAGACCCAGTACTTC.

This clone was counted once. The CDR3 DNA is TGTGCCTGGAGTGTGTTACAGGGGGCCGCTGAAGCTTTCTTT. Its translation: CAWSVLQGAAEAFF. The chain links TRBV30 to TRBJ1-1, with TRBD1 matching over 9 bases. The CDR3 has 14 residues. V was pared by 0 bases and J by 6 bases, with 5 bases of the junction left unmatched. Germline V lookup: CDR1 GTSNPN, CDR2 SVGIG (reference sequence).

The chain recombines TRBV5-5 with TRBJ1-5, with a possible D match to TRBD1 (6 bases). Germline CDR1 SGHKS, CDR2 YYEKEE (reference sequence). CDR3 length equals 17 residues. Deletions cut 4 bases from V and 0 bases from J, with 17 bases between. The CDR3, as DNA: TGTGCCAGCAGCACCTTTCCGGGACAAGTTAGCAATCAGCCCCAGCATTTT. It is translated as CASSTFPGQVSNQPQHF.

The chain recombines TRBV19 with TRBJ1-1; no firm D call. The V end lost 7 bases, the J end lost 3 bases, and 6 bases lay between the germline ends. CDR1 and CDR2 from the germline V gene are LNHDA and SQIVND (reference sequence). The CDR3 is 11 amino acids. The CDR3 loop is CASTAYTEAFF. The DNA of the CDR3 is TGTGCCAGTACGGCATACACTGAAGCTTTCTTT.

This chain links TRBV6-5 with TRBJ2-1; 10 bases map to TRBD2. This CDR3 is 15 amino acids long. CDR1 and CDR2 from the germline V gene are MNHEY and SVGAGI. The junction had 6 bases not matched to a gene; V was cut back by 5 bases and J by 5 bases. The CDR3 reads CASSRRTSGHNEQFF. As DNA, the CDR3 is TGTGCCAGCAGTCGTCGGACTAGCGGCCACAATGAGCAGTTCTTC.

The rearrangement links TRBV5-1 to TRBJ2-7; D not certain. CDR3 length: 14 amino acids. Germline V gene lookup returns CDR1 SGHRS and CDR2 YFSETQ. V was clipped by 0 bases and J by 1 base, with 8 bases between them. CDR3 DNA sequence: TGCGCCAGCAGCTTGGTAGGCAAATCCTACGAGCAGTACTTC. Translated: CASSLVGKSYEQYF.

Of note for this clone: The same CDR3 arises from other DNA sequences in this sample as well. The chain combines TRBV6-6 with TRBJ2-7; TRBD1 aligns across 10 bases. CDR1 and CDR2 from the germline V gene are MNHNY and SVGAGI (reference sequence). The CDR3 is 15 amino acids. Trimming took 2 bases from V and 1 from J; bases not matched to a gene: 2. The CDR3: CASSYPGQGSYEQYF. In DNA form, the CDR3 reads TGTGCCAGCAGTTACCCGGGACAGGGGTCCTACGAGCAGTACTTC.